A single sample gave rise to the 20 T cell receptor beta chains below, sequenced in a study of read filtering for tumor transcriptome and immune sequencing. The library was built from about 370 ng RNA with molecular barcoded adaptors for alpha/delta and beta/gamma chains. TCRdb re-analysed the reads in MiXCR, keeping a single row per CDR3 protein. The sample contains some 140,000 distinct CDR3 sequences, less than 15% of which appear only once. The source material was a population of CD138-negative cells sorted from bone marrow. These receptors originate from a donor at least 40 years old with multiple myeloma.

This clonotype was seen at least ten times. In DNA, the CDR3 is TGTGCCAGTAGTATATCCCCTGGGGCCAACGTCCTGACTTTC. It is translated as CASSISPGANVLTF. J is TRBJ2-6 and V is TRBV19; no firm D call. Germline values: CDR1 LNHDA, CDR2 SQIVND (reference sequence). This CDR3 spans 14 amino acids. V lost 2 bases and J lost 2, with 4 bases in between.

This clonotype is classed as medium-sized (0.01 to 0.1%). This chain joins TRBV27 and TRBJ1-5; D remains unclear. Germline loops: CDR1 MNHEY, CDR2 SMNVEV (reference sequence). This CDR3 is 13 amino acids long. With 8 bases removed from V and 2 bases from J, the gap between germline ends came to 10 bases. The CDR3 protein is CASSIGGNQPQHF. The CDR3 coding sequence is TGTGCCAGCTCGATTGGGGGCAATCAGCCCCAGCATTTT.

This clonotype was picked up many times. The DNA for the CDR3 is TGCAGCGTTGAAGAGGGACTAGCCCTGGATACGCAGTATTTT. It yields the protein CSVEEGLALDTQYF. The rearrangement joins TRBV29-1 to TRBJ2-3, with 9 positions matching TRBD2. CDR1 and CDR2 from the germline V gene are SQVTM and ANQGSEA. The CDR3 spans 14 residues. The V gene end was trimmed by 0 bases and the J gene end by 6 bases; junction bases not matched to a gene: 4.

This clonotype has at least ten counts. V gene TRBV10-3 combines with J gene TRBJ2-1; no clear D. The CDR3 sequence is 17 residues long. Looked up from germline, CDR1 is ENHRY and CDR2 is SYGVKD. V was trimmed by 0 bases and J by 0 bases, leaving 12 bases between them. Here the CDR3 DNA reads TGTGCCATCAGTGAGTCGAGGCGGATCAGCTCCTACAATGAGCAGTTCTTC. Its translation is CAISESRRISSYNEQFF.

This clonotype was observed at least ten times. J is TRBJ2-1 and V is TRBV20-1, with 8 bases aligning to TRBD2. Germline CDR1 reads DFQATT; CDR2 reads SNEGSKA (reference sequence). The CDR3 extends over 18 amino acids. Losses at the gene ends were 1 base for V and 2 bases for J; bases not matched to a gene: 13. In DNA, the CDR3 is TGCAGTGCTAGAGCGATTTTTGCGGGAGGATACCCCTACAATGAGCAGTTCTTC. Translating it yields CSARAIFAGGYPYNEQFF.

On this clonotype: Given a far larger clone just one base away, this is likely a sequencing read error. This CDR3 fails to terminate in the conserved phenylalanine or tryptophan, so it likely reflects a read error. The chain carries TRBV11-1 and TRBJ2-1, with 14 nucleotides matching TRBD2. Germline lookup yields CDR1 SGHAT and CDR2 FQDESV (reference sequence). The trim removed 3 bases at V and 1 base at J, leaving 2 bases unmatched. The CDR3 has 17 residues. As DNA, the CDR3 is TGTGCCAGCAGCTTGGGGACTAGCGGGAGTTCCTACAATGAGCAGTTCTCC. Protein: CASSLGTSGSSYNEQFS.

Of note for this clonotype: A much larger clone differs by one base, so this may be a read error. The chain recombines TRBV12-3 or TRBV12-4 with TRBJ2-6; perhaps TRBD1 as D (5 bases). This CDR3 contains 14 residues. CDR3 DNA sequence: TGTGCCAGCAGCGGACCAGCTGGGGCCAACGCCCTGACTTTC. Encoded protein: CASSGPAGANALTF.

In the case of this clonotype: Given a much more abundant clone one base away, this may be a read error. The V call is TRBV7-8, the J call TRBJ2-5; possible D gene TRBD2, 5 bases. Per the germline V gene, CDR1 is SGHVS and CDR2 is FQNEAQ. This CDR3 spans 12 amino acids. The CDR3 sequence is CASSIGWETRYF. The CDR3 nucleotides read TGTGCCAGCAGCATTGGATGGGAGACCCGGTACTTC.

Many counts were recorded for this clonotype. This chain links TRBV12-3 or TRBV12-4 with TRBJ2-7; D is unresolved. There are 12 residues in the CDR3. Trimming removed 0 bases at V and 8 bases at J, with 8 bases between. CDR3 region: CASSLALTQQYF. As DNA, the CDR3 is TGTGCCAGCAGTTTAGCGTTAACCCAGCAGTACTTC.

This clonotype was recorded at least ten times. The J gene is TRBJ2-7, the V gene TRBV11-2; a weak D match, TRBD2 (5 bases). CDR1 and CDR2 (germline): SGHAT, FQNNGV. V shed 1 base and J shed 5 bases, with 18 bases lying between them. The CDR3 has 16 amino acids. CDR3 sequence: CASSLAGFGLSNEQYF. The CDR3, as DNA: TGTGCCAGCAGCTTAGCGGGGTTCGGCCTTTCGAACGAGCAGTACTTC. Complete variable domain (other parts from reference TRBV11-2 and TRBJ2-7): EAGVAQSPRYKIIEKRQSVAFWCNPISGHATLYWYQQILGQGPKLLIQFQNNGVVDDSQLPKDRFSAERLKGVDSTLKIQPAKLEDSAVYLCASSLAGFGLSNEQYFGPGTRLTVT.

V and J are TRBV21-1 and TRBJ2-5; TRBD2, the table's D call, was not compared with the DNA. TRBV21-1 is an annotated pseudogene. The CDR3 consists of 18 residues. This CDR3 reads CASSTGLAGVPYQETQYF. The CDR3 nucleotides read TGTGCCAGCAGCACAGGACTAGCGGGAGTTCCGTACCAAGAGACCCAGTACTTC.

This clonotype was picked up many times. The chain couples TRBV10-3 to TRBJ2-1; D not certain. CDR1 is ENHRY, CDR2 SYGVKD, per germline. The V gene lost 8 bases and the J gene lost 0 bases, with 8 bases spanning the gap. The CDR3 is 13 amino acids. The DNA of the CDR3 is TGTGCCATCGGCCTGAGCTCCTACAATGAGCAGTTCTTC. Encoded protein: CAIGLSSYNEQFF.

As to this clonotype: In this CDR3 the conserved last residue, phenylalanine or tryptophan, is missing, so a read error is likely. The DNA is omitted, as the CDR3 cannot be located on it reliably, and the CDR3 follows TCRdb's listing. CDR3 loop: CASSQDKLGPGNEQIS. V gene TRBV4-2 combines with J gene TRBJ2-1; the D call TRBD1 from the table was never checked on the DNA. The CDR3 totals 16 residues, both ends included. The germline V gene encodes CDR1 LGHNA and CDR2 YNFKEQ.

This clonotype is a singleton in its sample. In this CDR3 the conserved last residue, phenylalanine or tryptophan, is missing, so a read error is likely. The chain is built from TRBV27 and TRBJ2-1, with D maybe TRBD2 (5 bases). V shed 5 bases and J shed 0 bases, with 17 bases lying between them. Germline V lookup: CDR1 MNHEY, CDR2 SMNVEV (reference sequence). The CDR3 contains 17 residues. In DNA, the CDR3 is TGTGCCAGCAGTCTCAGGAAGAGGGCGAGCTCCTACAATGAGCAGTTCCTC. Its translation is CASSLRKRASSYNEQFL.

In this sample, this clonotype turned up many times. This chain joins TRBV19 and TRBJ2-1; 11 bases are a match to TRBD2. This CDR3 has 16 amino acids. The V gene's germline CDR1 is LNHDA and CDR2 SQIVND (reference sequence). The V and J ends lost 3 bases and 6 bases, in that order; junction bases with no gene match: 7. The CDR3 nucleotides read TGTGCCAGTAGTATTTTGGTAACTAGCGGGAGCAATGAGCAGTTCTTC. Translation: CASSILVTSGSNEQFF. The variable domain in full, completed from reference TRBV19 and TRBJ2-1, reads DGGITQSPKYLFRKEGQNVTLSCEQNLNHDAMYWYRQDPGQGLRLIYYSQIVNDFQKGDIAEGYSVSREKKESFPLTVTSAQKNPTAFYLCASSILVTSGSNEQFFGPGTRLTVL.

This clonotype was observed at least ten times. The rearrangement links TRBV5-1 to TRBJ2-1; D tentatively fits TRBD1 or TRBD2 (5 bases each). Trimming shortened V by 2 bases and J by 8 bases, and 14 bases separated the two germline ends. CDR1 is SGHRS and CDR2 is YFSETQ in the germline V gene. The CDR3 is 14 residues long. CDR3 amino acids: CASSFPGPNDEQFF. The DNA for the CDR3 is TGCGCCAGCAGCTTCCCGGGACCCAACGATGAGCAGTTCTTC. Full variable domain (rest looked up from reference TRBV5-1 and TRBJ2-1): KAGVTQTPRYLIKTRGQQVTLSCSPISGHRSVSWYQQTPGQGLQFLFEYFSETQRNKGNFPGRFSGRQFSNSRSEMNVSTLELGDSALYLCASSFPGPNDEQFFGPGTRLTVL.

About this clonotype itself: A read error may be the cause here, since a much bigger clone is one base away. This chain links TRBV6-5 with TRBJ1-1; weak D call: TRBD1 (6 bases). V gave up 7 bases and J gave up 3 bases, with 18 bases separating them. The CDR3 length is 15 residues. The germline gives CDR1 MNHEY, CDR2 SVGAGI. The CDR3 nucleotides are TGTGCCAGCAATCTTTCGGGACAAGGGGACACTGAAGCTTTCTTT. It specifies CASNLSGQGDTEAFF.

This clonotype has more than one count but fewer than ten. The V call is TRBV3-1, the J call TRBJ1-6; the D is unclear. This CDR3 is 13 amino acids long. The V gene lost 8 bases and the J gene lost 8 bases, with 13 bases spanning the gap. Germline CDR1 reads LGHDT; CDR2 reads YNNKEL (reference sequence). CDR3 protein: CASGNREDSPLHF. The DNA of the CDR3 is TGTGCCAGCGGCAATCGGGAGGATTCACCCCTCCACTTT.

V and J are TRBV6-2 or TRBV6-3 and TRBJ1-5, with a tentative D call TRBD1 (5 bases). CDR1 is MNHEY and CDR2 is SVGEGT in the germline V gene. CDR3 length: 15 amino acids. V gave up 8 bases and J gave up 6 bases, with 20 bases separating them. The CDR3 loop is CASDSRTRVFQPQHF. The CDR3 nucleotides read TGTGCCAGCGATTCACGGACACGGGTTTTTCAGCCCCAGCATTTT.

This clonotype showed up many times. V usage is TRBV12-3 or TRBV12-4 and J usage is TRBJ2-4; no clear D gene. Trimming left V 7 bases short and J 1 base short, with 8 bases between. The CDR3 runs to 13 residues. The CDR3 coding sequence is TGTGCCAGCACCCCCGGGGCCAAAAACATTCAGTACTTC. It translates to CASTPGAKNIQYF.